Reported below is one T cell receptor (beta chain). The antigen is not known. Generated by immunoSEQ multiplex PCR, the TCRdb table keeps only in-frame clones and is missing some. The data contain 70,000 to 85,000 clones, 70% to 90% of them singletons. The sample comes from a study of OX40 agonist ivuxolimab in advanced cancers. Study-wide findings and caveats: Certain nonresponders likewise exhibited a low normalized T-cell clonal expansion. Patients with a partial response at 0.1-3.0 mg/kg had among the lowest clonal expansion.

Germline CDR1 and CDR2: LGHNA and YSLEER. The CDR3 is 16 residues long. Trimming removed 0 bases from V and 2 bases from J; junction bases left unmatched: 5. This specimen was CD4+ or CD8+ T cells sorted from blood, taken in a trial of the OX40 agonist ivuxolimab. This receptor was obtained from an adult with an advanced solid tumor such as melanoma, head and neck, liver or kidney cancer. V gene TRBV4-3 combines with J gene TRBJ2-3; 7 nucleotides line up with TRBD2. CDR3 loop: CASSQEEREHTDTQYF. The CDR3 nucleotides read TGCGCCAGCAGCCAAGAGGAGCGGGAACACACAGATACGCAGTATTTT.